Listed here are 2 T cell receptor beta chains from one sample, sequenced in a study of vaccination and CD4 T cells after COVID-19. Their cognate antigens are unknown. Stated treatment: approximately nine-day PBMC culture with coronavirus spike peptide pools or control peptides (ViraFEST assay). Collection of the unexposed donor's CD4+ T cells took place before the COVID-19 pandemic (2011-2018). Oncomine TCR Beta short-read sequencing was applied to DNA from cultured CD4+ T cells. TCRdb used MiXCR to reprocess the PCR reads, holding one entry per CDR3 protein. Of approximately 6,700 distinct CDR3 sequences listed, approximately 40% were seen once; the top ten hold roughly 22%. Sequencing input: CD4+ T cells from blood, cultured in vitro. The receptors were sampled from a human donor in good health.

The chain recombines TRBV20-1 with TRBJ1-5, with TRBD1 matching over 8 bases. The V gene end was trimmed by 5 bases and the J gene end by 7 bases; junction bases not matched to a gene: 10. CDR3 length: 14 residues. Germline V gene lookup returns CDR1 DFQATT and CDR2 SNEGSKA (reference sequence). CDR3 in amino acids: CSAGQGAIGQPQHF. As DNA, the CDR3 is TGCAGTGCTGGGCAGGGGGCTATCGGACAGCCCCAGCATTTT.

In its sample, this clonotype is medium-sized (0.01 to 0.1%). CDR3 nucleotides: TGTGCCAGCAGTGAAGCGGGGGGCACAGATACGCAGTATTTT. Protein product: CASSEAGGTDTQYF. The chain is built from TRBV6-4 and TRBJ2-3, with 8 bases fitting TRBD2. Germline CDR1 reads MRHNA; CDR2 reads SNTAGT. The CDR3 is made up of 14 amino acids. V lost 3 bases to trimming and J lost 1 base; unmatched junction nucleotides: 0.